The rows below give T cell receptor beta chains drawn from one sample of a study of breast tumors, draining lymph nodes, adjacent tissues. From the multiplex PCR reads, TCRdb called clonotypes with MiXCR, one entry per CDR3 protein. The sample lists around 190,000 distinct CDR3 sequences; roughly 30% were seen once. What was sequenced was axillary lymph node tissue. The receptors stem from a female donor with breast cancer. Some clones in this sample may be carry-over from other donors' samples. The CDR3 runs from the conserved cysteine through the conserved F or W. D genes are given only for firm matches. Part of the rows lack a size; the others show once, few, many or a class for expanded clones.

clone size: many
V gene: TRBV20-1
D gene: .
J gene: TRBJ2-7
CDR3 DNA: TGCAGTGCTAGAGATATAAAACGGTACGAGCAGTACTTC
CDR3 protein: CSARDIKRYEQYF

clone size: .
V gene: TRBV9
D gene: .
J gene: TRBJ2-3
CDR3 DNA: TGTGCCAGCAGCGTAGTAAGGGACCCTCTATACAATGCGCAGTTCTTT
CDR3 protein: CASSVVRDPLYNAQFF

clone size: many
V gene: TRBV13
D gene: .
J gene: TRBJ2-5
CDR3 DNA: TGTGCCAGCAATCGTGGGCAAGAGACCCAGTACTTC
CDR3 protein: CASNRGQETQYF

clone size: many
V gene: TRBV7-3
D gene: .
J gene: TRBJ2-2
CDR3 DNA: TGTGCCAGCACCAGGGATGACACCGGGGAGCTGTTTTTT
CDR3 protein: CASTRDDTGELFF

clone size: few
V gene: TRBV6-2/TRBV6-3
D gene: .
J gene: TRBJ2-1
CDR3 DNA: TGTGCCAGCAGCCTCCTATACAATGAGCAGTTCTTC
CDR3 protein: CASSLLYNEQFF

clone size: many
V gene: TRBV4-1
D gene: .
J gene: TRBJ2-5
CDR3 DNA: TGCGCCAGCAGCCAGACCACCGTACAGACCCAGTACTTC
CDR3 protein: CASSQTTVQTQYF

clone size: .
V gene: TRBV9
D gene: .
J gene: TRBJ1-1
CDR3 DNA: TGTGCCAGCAGCGTAGTTCTAGCAGGCGGGACTGAAGCTTTCTTT
CDR3 protein: CASSVVLAGGTEAFF

clone size: many
V gene: TRBV20-1
D gene: .
J gene: TRBJ1-5
CDR3 DNA: TGCAGTGCTAGAGATCTCCGCGGGGGTTTGCCCCAGCATTTT
CDR3 protein: CSARDLRGGLPQHF

clone size: many
V gene: TRBV20-1
D gene: TRBD1
J gene: TRBJ2-1
CDR3 DNA: TGCAGTGCTAGTAGGACAGGGTCCCACAATGAGCAGTTCTTC
CDR3 protein: CSASRTGSHNEQFF

clone size: .
V gene: TRBV6-5
D gene: .
J gene: TRBJ2-3
CDR3 DNA: TGTGCCAGCAGTCACGCGGGGGCCATAACAGATACGCAGTATTTT
CDR3 protein: CASSHAGAITDTQYF

clone size: .
V gene: TRBV9
D gene: .
J gene: TRBJ1-4
CDR3 DNA: TGTGCCAGCAGCGTAGGTCAGAACTTATACGAGCAGGGGATTGAAAAACTGTTTTTT
CDR3 protein: CASSVGQNLYEQGIEKLFF